A selection of T cell receptor beta chains follows, all from one sample in a study of T cells in tumors after PD-1 blockade. TCRdb's table, derived via immunoSEQ multiplex PCR, lists solely in-frame clones and lacks some. Counted here are about 33,000 clones, approximately 78% occurring once; the ten biggest clones make up around 40%. Source: PBMCs, taken before anti-PD-1 treatment. The receptors were gathered from a human donor with basal cell carcinoma. CDR3s include the opening cysteine and the closing phenylalanine or tryptophan. A D gene is named only where the DNA matches it firmly. The size of a clone is reported for some rows only, either as once, few or many, or as a class for expanded clones.

TRBD1	-	TRBV3-1/TRBV3-2	TRBJ1-3	15	TGTGCCAGCAGTGGGACAGGGCACTCTGGAAACACCATATATTTT	CASSGTGHSGNTIYF
-	-	TRBV27	TRBJ1-1	13	TGTGCCAGCAGTTATCGGGTGTTCACTGAAGCTTTCTTT	CASSYRVFTEAFF
-	-	TRBV7-2	TRBJ1-1	16	TGTGCCAGCAGCTTAGCTGGAGGAAGATCGAACACTGAAGCTTTCTTT	CASSLAGGRSNTEAFF
-	-	TRBV11-3	TRBJ1-1	16	TGTGCCAGCAGACTCGAGGTTTTCGGTGTACACACTGAAGCTTTCTTT	CASRLEVFGVHTEAFF
TRBD1	-	TRBV5-1	TRBJ2-1	16	TGCGCCAGCAGCCTCCAGACAGGGGGGACGTACAATGAGCAGTTCTTC	CASSLQTGGTYNEQFF
TRBD2	-	TRBV4-1	TRBJ2-1	18	TGCGCCAGCAGCCAAGCAAGCGGGAGGACTAGCCGCTACAATGAGCAGTTCTTC	CASSQASGRTSRYNEQFF
-	-	TRBV6-5	TRBJ2-7	14	TGTGCCAGCAGTTACGCCCAGGCCTCCTACGAGCAGTACTTC	CASSYAQASYEQYF
TRBD2	-	TRBV7-2	TRBJ2-3	15	TGTGCCAGCAGCTTAGATAGCGGGGGCACAGATACGCAGTATTTT	CASSLDSGGTDTQYF
-	once	TRBV3-1/TRBV3-2	TRBJ2-7	15	TGTGCCAGCAGCCAAGATAAAGGGGTTCGGGACGAGCAGTACTTC	CASSQDKGVRDEQYF
-	-	TRBV2	TRBJ1-2	12	TGTGCCAGCAGTGTAGAAGGGTATGGCTACACCTTC	CASSVEGYGYTF
TRBD1	-	TRBV7-2	TRBJ2-1	16	TGTGCCAGCAGAAAACAGGGGACCCGCTCCTACAATGAGCAGTTCTTC	CASRKQGTRSYNEQFF
-	-	TRBV3-1/TRBV3-2	TRBJ1-2	14	TGTGCCAGCCTCCGGAAAGGGGACCGGAGGGGCTACACCTTC	CASLRKGDRRGYTF
-	-	TRBV2	TRBJ2-5	14	TGTGCCAGCAGGAGGGACTGGTTACAAGAGACCCAGTACTTC	CASRRDWLQETQYF
-	few	TRBV6-4	TRBJ2-7	13	TGTGCCAGCAGTATAGACCGGGATAACGAGCAGTACTTC	CASSIDRDNEQYF
-	-	TRBV19	TRBJ1-2	11	TGTGCCAGTAGTATCGGGCCCAGCTACACCTTC	CASSIGPSYTF
-	-	TRBV29-1	TRBJ1-1	12	TGCAGCGTTGGCAGGGAGGGGACTGAAGCTTTCTTT	CSVGREGTEAFF
TRBD1	-	TRBV29-1	TRBJ1-1	14	TGCAGCACTCAAGGGGGACAGGGGAACACTGAAGCTTTCTTT	CSTQGGQGNTEAFF
TRBD1	few	TRBV6-6	TRBJ2-7	14	TGTGCCAGCGGGACAGGGGGAATAATCTACGAGCAGTACTTC	CASGTGGIIYEQYF
-	few	TRBV19	TRBJ1-2	17	TGTGCCAGTAGTCCCCGGGACCGGGGGAACTCTAACTATGGCTACACCTTC	CASSPRDRGNSNYGYTF
-	-	TRBV28	TRBJ1-1	13	TGTGCCAGCAGGCTACTACTGAACACTGAAGCTTTCTTT	CASRLLLNTEAFF
-	few	TRBV7-2	TRBJ1-1	13	TGTGCCAGCAGCTTAACGTGGGGGTCTGAAGCTTTCTTT	CASSLTWGSEAFF
-	few	TRBV7-2	TRBJ2-7	14	TGTGCCAGCAGCTTAACCCAGGGGCACTACGAGCAGTACTTC	CASSLTQGHYEQYF
-	-	TRBV5-1	TRBJ1-2	16	TGCGCCAGCAGCGCCGACGGGGGAAACGGTTCCTATGGCTACACCTTC	CASSADGGNGSYGYTF
TRBD2	-	TRBV5-4	TRBJ2-3	16	TGTGCCAGCAGCTTCGGGACTAGCGGGAGGACAGATACGCAGTATTTT	CASSFGTSGRTDTQYF
-	-	TRBV7-9	TRBJ1-1	16	TGTGCCAGCAGCTTAGTTGGGGTGGGGGCGAGAACTGAAGCTTTCTTT	CASSLVGVGARTEAFF
TRBD2	-	TRBV5-1	TRBJ2-7	13	TGCGCCAGCAGCCCGGGGGGGCCCTACGAGCAGTACTTC	CASSPGGPYEQYF
-	-	TRBV4-1	TRBJ2-3	14	TGCGCCAGCAGCCCAAGCAGCGTTCGAGATACGCAGTATTTT	CASSPSSVRDTQYF
-	once	TRBV12-3/TRBV12-4	TRBJ1-1	13	TGTGCCAGCAGGGAACAGATGAACACTGAAGCTTTCTTT	CASREQMNTEAFF
TRBD1	-	TRBV28	TRBJ1-2	17	TGTGCCAGCAGTTTTGAGACAGGGGGCCTATTTAACTATGGCTACACCTTC	CASSFETGGLFNYGYTF
TRBD2	-	TRBV5-1	TRBJ2-2	14	TGCGCCAGCAACCCGGGGGGAGGCACCGGGGAGCTGTTTTTT	CASNPGGGTGELFF
-	-	TRBV6-5	TRBJ1-4	15	TGTGCCAGCAGTCCACTTTGGGCAACTAATGAAAAACTGTTTTTT	CASSPLWATNEKLFF
-	-	TRBV5-1	TRBJ2-1	14	TGCGCCAGCAGCACGGGACCAAGGGATGGTGAGCAGTTCTTC	CASSTGPRDGEQFF
-	-	TRBV28	TRBJ2-2	12	TGTGCCAGCAGTGTGACCACCGGGGAGCTGTTTTTT	CASSVTTGELFF
-	-	TRBV18	TRBJ2-1	15	TGTGCCAGCTCTCCCTCACAGAGCTCCTACAATGAGCAGTTCTTC	CASSPSQSSYNEQFF
-	-	TRBV7-8	TRBJ1-5	14	TGTGCCAGCAGCTTAGAGGGGCGGGGACAGCCCCAGCATTTT	CASSLEGRGQPQHF
TRBD1	-	TRBV19	TRBJ1-1	16	TGTGCCAGTGGTACCCCGGGACAGTTACTTAACACTGAAGCTTTCTTT	CASGTPGQLLNTEAFF
TRBD2	-	TRBV11-1	TRBJ2-1	15	TGTGCCAGCAGCCCAGAGGTAGCGGGGGGCGAAGAGCAGTTCTTC	CASSPEVAGGEEQFF
TRBD1	once	TRBV28	TRBJ1-4	15	TGTGCCAGCGGCTCTACAGGGGCAACTAATGAAAAACTGTTTTTT	CASGSTGATNEKLFF
-	-	TRBV24-1	TRBJ2-7	14	TGTGCCACCAGTGATTACCAGGGATCCTACGAGCAGTACTTC	CATSDYQGSYEQYF
-	few	TRBV30	TRBJ2-3	15	TGTGCCTGGAATAGGGGGGGCGCAGGAACAGATACGCAGTATTTT	CAWNRGGAGTDTQYF
-	-	TRBV6-2/TRBV6-3	TRBJ1-2	14	TGTGCCAGCAGTTACGGGATGATTAACTATGGCTACACCTTC	CASSYGMINYGYTF
TRBD1	-	TRBV19	TRBJ1-5	17	TGTGCCAGTAGCCTGGACAGGGGCCACGGGAGCAATCAGCCCCAGCATTTT	CASSLDRGHGSNQPQHF
TRBD1	-	TRBV5-1	TRBJ2-3	21	TGCGCCAGCAGCTTGTCTTCCCGGGACAGGGCATCATATTCATACACAGATACGCAGTATTTT	CASSLSSRDRASYSYTDTQYF
-	-	TRBV2	TRBJ2-5	11	TGTGCCAGCACTCAACAAGAGACCCAGTACTTC	CASTQQETQYF
TRBD1	-	TRBV3-1/TRBV3-2	TRBJ2-3	14	TGTGCCAGCAGCCTACAGGGGGCGTCAGATACGCAGTATTTT	CASSLQGASDTQYF
-	-	TRBV3-1/TRBV3-2	TRBJ1-4	14	TGTGCCAGCAGCCCCCGGGAACTTAATGAAAAACTGTTTTTT	CASSPRELNEKLFF